Below, 29 T cell receptor beta chains from the same sample are listed, as sequenced in a study of blood T cell repertoires in COVID-19 (dated by TCRdb to about 2020). The library was prepared using the immunoSEQ multiplex PCR assay. As stored in TCRdb, this immuneACCESS dataset retains in-frame rearrangements with V and J assigned. A fraction of the clones does not appear; measured against another copy, unresolved V genes explain less than half of the discrepancy, and the remainder lacks a known reason. The sample includes about 48,000 clones, with 70% to 90% observed a single time. Approximately 14% of the sample lies in the top ten. The sample consisted of peripheral blood. The receptors stem from a human donor in a cohort sampled during active COVID-19. The donor label of this sample is uncertain.

V usage is TRBV28 and J usage is TRBJ2-2; 7 nucleotides agree with TRBD1. CDR1 is MDHEN and CDR2 is SYDVKM in the germline V gene. V lost 3 bases and J lost 0; bases outside the gene matches: 1. The CDR3 is 15 residues long. The CDR3 region has the DNA TGTGCCAGCAGTTTGGGGACAGCGAACACCGGGGAGCTGTTTTTT. It is translated as CASSLGTANTGELFF.

This chain uses TRBV6-5 with TRBJ2-5, with D perhaps TRBD1 (7 bases). The V end was cut by 8 bases, the J end by 4 bases, with 14 bases between. The germline V gene has CDR1 MNHEY and CDR2 SVGAGI. The CDR3 loop spans 13 amino acids. The CDR3: CASGRTGGETQYF. The DNA of the CDR3 is TGTGCCAGCGGGAGGACAGGTGGAGAGACCCAGTACTTC.

The chain recombines TRBV6-1 with TRBJ2-1; 9 nucleotides agree with TRBD1. With V trimmed by 2 bases and J by 2 bases, 4 bases remained unmatched. Looked up from germline, CDR1 is MNHNS and CDR2 is SASEGT. The CDR3 runs to 16 residues. CDR3 in DNA: TGTGCCAGCAGTGAATGGGGACAGGGAACCTACAATGAGCAGTTCTTC. This translates into CASSEWGQGTYNEQFF.

The chain employs TRBV19 and TRBJ2-3, with no clear D. This CDR3 is 14 amino acids long. V gave up 4 bases and J gave up 3 bases, with 11 bases separating them. The germline gives CDR1 LNHDA, CDR2 SQIVND (reference sequence). The CDR3 sequence is CASSNYPSTDTQYF. Written as DNA, the CDR3 is TGTGCCAGTAGTAACTACCCTAGTACAGATACGCAGTATTTT.

The rearrangement joins TRBV6-5 to TRBJ1-4; possibly TRBD1 for D (5 bases). This CDR3 comprises 14 residues. The germline V gene encodes CDR1 MNHEY and CDR2 SVGAGI. V was pared by 9 bases and J by 5 bases, with 16 bases between. CDR3 residues: CASWRGGLNEKLFF. In DNA, the CDR3 is TGTGCCAGTTGGAGGGGCGGATTAAATGAAAAACTGTTTTTT.

The J gene is TRBJ2-3, the V gene TRBV5-1, with D tentatively TRBD1 (5 bases). The CDR3 contains 15 residues. V lost 3 bases and J lost 0, with 11 bases in between. Germline assignment: CDR1 SGHRS and CDR2 YFSETQ. The DNA for the CDR3 is TGCGCCAGCAGCTCGGAAGGGGATAGCACAGATACGCAGTATTTT. Translation gives CASSSEGDSTDTQYF.

V and J are TRBV5-5 and TRBJ1-2, with D perhaps TRBD1 (6 bases). The V gene's germline CDR1 is SGHKS and CDR2 YYEKEE (reference sequence). V shed 1 base and J shed 2 bases, with 9 bases lying between them. This CDR3 has 14 amino acids. The DNA of the CDR3 is TGTGCCAGCAGCTTGCAGGGGCCGAACTATGGCTACACCTTC. It translates to CASSLQGPNYGYTF.

In this sample, this clone turned up once. The V gene is TRBV5-4, the J gene TRBJ1-6; maybe TRBD1 (6 bases). The germline CDR1 and CDR2 sequences are SGHNT and YYREEE (reference sequence). The CDR3 is made up of 14 amino acids. V lost 0 bases, J lost 7 bases, and 8 bases lay in between. Here the CDR3 DNA reads TGTGCCAGCAGCTTGGACCAGGGGAATTCACCCCTCCACTTT. Amino acid sequence: CASSLDQGNSPLHF.

This chain uses TRBV9 with TRBJ2-7; TRBD1 agrees at 8 bases. CDR1 is SGDLS, CDR2 YYNGEE, per germline. V lost 2 bases, J lost 7 bases, and 11 bases stayed unmatched. This CDR3 region has 15 residues. The CDR3 coding sequence is TGTGCCAGCAGCGTTTTTGGACAGGGAGAAGGGGAGCAGTACTTC. It translates to CASSVFGQGEGEQYF.

V gene TRBV29-1 combines with J gene TRBJ2-7, with 12 bases lining up with TRBD1. The V gene's germline CDR1 is SQVTM and CDR2 ANQGSEA. CDR3 length: 16 residues. J lost 2 bases, V lost 5 bases, and 10 bases had no gene match. CDR3 amino acids: CSVTGTGGYTTYEQYF. DNA of the CDR3: TGCAGCGTTACCGGGACAGGGGGCTATACCACCTACGAGCAGTACTTC.

The chain is built from TRBV3-1 (or the pseudogene TRBV3-2) and TRBJ1-2; D unresolved. V was shortened by 1 base and J by 7 bases, with 22 bases between the two germline ends. The CDR3 spans 17 residues. The germline gives CDR1 LGHDT, CDR2 YNNKEL (reference sequence). CDR3 sequence reads: CASSQVPEASLWSGYTF. In DNA form, the CDR3 reads TGTGCCAGCAGCCAAGTCCCAGAGGCTTCTTTGTGGAGTGGCTACACCTTC.

The chain is built from TRBV7-8 and TRBJ1-5, with TRBD1 matching 8 bases. Germline values: CDR1 SGHVS, CDR2 FQNEAQ. J lost 2 bases, V lost 2 bases, and 2 bases had no gene match. The CDR3 sequence is 15 residues long. The CDR3 here is CASSLQGAGNQPQHF. The CDR3 DNA sequence: TGTGCCAGCAGCTTACAGGGGGCCGGCAATCAGCCCCAGCATTTT. Full variable domain (missing parts from reference TRBV7-8 and TRBJ1-5): GAGVSQSPRYKVAKRGQDVALRCDPISGHVSLFWYQQALGQGPEFLTYFQNEAQLDKSGLPSDRFFAERPEGSVSTLKIQRTQQEDSAVYLCASSLQGAGNQPQHFGDGTRLSIL.

The rearrangement joins TRBV5-1 to TRBJ2-7; TRBD2 aligns across 11 bases. CDR3 length: 15 amino acids. Per germline, CDR1 SGHRS and CDR2 YFSETQ. V lost 1 base and J lost 1; bases outside the gene matches: 1. The CDR3 DNA reads TGCGCCAGCAGCTTGACTAGCGGGGGTTCCTACGAGCAGTACTTC. Translated: CASSLTSGGSYEQYF.

This sequence joins TRBV7-2 and TRBJ2-3, with 10 bases matching TRBD2. The germline CDR1 and CDR2 sequences are SGHTA and FQGNSA. Trimming cost V 6 bases and J 6 bases; bases outside gene matches: 21. This CDR3 contains 19 residues. Here the CDR3 DNA reads TGTGCCAGCAGACGAATCGCCGGACTGGGACTAGCGAGGGCGGATACGCAGTATTTT. As protein: CASRRIAGLGLARADTQYF.

The V gene is TRBV6-1, the J gene TRBJ1-2, with unresolved D. Trimming left V 1 base short and J 4 bases short, with 7 bases between. The germline CDR1 and CDR2 sequences are MNHNS and SASEGT. The CDR3 contains 13 residues. The CDR3, as DNA: TGTGCCAGCAGTGAAGGTACAGCCTATGGCTACACCTTC. Residues: CASSEGTAYGYTF.

The gene calls are TRBV12-3 or TRBV12-4 and TRBJ1-2; TRBD1 is a possible D gene (6 bases). The V and J ends lost 3 bases and 8 bases respectively, with 13 bases between them. This CDR3 region has 13 residues. The DNA of the CDR3 is TGTGCCAGCAGTTTCCTAGGGGGGGGAGGCTACACCTTC. Translated: CASSFLGGGGYTF.

The chain is built from TRBV3-1 (or the pseudogene TRBV3-2) and TRBJ1-1, with D possibly matching TRBD1 (6 bases). Between the trimmed V and J ends, which lost 4 bases and 1 base, there was a span of 7 bases. Per germline, CDR1 LGHDT and CDR2 YNNKEL (reference sequence). The CDR3 totals 13 residues. The CDR3 is CASSPGANTEAFF. In nucleotides, the CDR3 is TGTGCCAGCAGCCCAGGGGCGAACACTGAAGCTTTCTTT.

This clone was counted only a few times. The CDR3 DNA sequence: TGTGCCATCAGTGATTCGGGGGACAGCTATTCACCCCTCCACTTT. This encodes CAISDSGDSYSPLHF. The genes are TRBV10-3 and TRBJ1-6, with 7 nucleotides matching TRBD1. The CDR3 length is 15 residues. V shed 3 bases, J shed 8 bases, and the junction held 7 bases outside the gene matches. Germline assignment: CDR1 ENHRY and CDR2 SYGVKD.

The chain employs TRBV28 and TRBJ2-1, with D perhaps matching TRBD1 (6 bases). The CDR3 spans 14 residues. Germline V gives CDR1 MDHEN, CDR2 SYDVKM. The V end lost 8 bases, the J end lost 3 bases, and 14 bases lay between the germline ends. This chain's CDR3 is CASRTADIYNEQFF. The CDR3 DNA is TGTGCCAGCCGGACAGCCGATATCTACAATGAGCAGTTCTTC.

The V call is TRBV7-2, the J call TRBJ2-1; 9 bases match TRBD2. This CDR3 is built from 15 residues. Losses at the gene ends were 3 bases for V and 6 bases for J; bases not matched to a gene: 6. Germline V gives CDR1 SGHTA, CDR2 FQGNSA. The CDR3 coding sequence is TGTGCCAGCAGCTTCGGGCTAGCGGGGCCCAATGAGCAGTTCTTC. It translates to CASSFGLAGPNEQFF.

This chain connects TRBV4-2 to TRBJ2-5; 8 bases align to TRBD2. CDR1 and CDR2 (germline): LGHNA, YNFKEQ. The CDR3 length is 15 residues. With V trimmed by 3 bases and J by 1 base, 4 bases remained unmatched. CDR3 sequence (DNA): TGTGCCAGCAGCCAGACAGCGGGGGCCCAAGAGACCCAGTACTTC. Encoded protein: CASSQTAGAQETQYF.

V usage is TRBV6-5 and J usage is TRBJ2-3; D might be TRBD2 (7 bases). Deletions cut 0 bases from V and 0 bases from J, with 10 bases between. CDR1 and CDR2 from the germline V gene are MNHEY and SVGAGI. This CDR3 has 16 amino acids. In nucleotides, the CDR3 is TGTGCCAGCAGTTACTCGAAGGGGGGGAGCACAGATACGCAGTATTTT. Translated, it gives CASSYSKGGSTDTQYF.

The rearrangement joins TRBV5-6 to TRBJ1-1; 8 bases are a match to TRBD1. In germline, CDR1 is SGHDT, CDR2 YYEEEE. The trim removed 2 bases at V and 5 bases at J, leaving 8 bases unmatched. The CDR3 loop spans 15 amino acids. The CDR3 DNA reads as TGTGCCAGCAGCTTTAAAGGACAGGGAGGGACTGAAGCTTTCTTT. It specifies CASSFKGQGGTEAFF.

J is TRBJ1-3 and V is TRBV6-5; no clear D. The CDR3 loop spans 14 amino acids. Trimming took 6 bases from V and 1 from J, leaving 10 bases between them. The germline V gene has CDR1 MNHEY and CDR2 SVGAGI. The CDR3 bases are TGTGCCAGCAGGCTCGGCGGGTCTGGAAACACCATATATTTT. Translating it yields CASRLGGSGNTIYF.

This clone has a handful of counts. The J gene is TRBJ2-1, the V gene TRBV6-1, with D possibly being TRBD2 (5 bases). With 1 base removed from V and 15 bases from J, the gap between germline ends came to 13 bases. Germline CDR1 and CDR2: MNHNS and SASEGT. This CDR3 region has 12 residues. The CDR3 reads CASSEGGFDRFF. Written as DNA, the CDR3 is TGTGCCAGCAGTGAAGGCGGGTTCGATAGGTTCTTC.

This chain links TRBV6-1 with TRBJ2-3; 8 bases match TRBD1. The CDR3 extends over 14 amino acids. V shed 1 base, J shed 5 bases, and the junction held 2 bases outside the gene matches. Germline assignment: CDR1 MNHNS and CDR2 SASEGT. CDR3 coding DNA: TGTGCCAGCAGTGAAGGGACAGGGAGAGATACGCAGTATTTT. Amino acids: CASSEGTGRDTQYF.

The chain has TRBV24-1 and TRBJ2-3, with D perhaps matching TRBD1 (9 bases). Germline CDR1 and CDR2: KGHDR and SFDVKD. This CDR3 has 17 residues. V lost 5 bases and J lost 4, with 21 bases in between. The CDR3 spells CATSAGGGQGVSDTQYF. As DNA, the CDR3 is TGTGCCACCAGTGCGGGGGGGGGACAGGGTGTTTCAGATACGCAGTATTTT.

The chain combines TRBV7-2 with TRBJ2-1; weak D call: TRBD2 (6 bases). The CDR3 is made up of 18 amino acids. Germline V lookup: CDR1 SGHTA, CDR2 FQGNSA. Between the trimmed V and J ends, which lost 3 bases and 0 bases, there was a span of 18 bases. The DNA for the CDR3 is TGTGCCAGCAGCTTGGGGTCGGTGCGGGAAAGCTCCTACAATGAGCAGTTCTTC. It is translated as CASSLGSVRESSYNEQFF.

This chain links TRBV29-1 with TRBJ2-5; 7 bases align to TRBD2. CDR1 is SQVTM and CDR2 is ANQGSEA in the germline V gene. V lost 7 bases to trimming and J lost 2 bases; unmatched junction nucleotides: 10. The CDR3 has 14 residues. The CDR3, as DNA: TGCAGCGCCGGAGTGGGGACTAATCAAGAGACCCAGTACTTC. The encoded protein is CSAGVGTNQETQYF.